Below are 21 T cell receptor beta chains sequenced from a single sample in a study of T cells in Graves' hyperthyroidism and ophthalmopathy. What was amplified from RNA transcripts were TCR beta CDR3 regions. TCR CDR3 regions were first amplified by RT-PCR with HTBI primers. TCRdb re-derived calls from the multiplex PCR reads in MiXCR, one entry per CDR3 protein. Of about 680,000 distinct CDR3 sequences listed, 30% to 40% are singletons. Sequencing was done on a sample of blood. These receptors were collected from a woman aged 40 to 50 with Graves' hyperthyroidism.

This clonotype showed up just a few times. The chain carries TRBV7-2 and TRBJ2-7; D may be TRBD2 (6 bases). The CDR3 is 12 residues long. The V end was cut by 5 bases, the J end by 6 bases, with 11 bases between. The germline CDR1 and CDR2 sequences are SGHTA and FQGNSA. The CDR3: CASSPPAGEQYF. CDR3 DNA: TGTGCCAGCAGCCCCCCAGCGGGCGAGCAGTACTTC.

The V and J genes are TRBV6-5 and TRBJ2-5; D perhaps matches TRBD2 (5 bases). Germline CDR1 is MNHEY and CDR2 is SVGAGI. V lost 5 bases and J 6 bases, leaving 13 bases between the germline ends. This CDR3 region has 13 residues. The CDR3 region is CASSLGREKTQYF. The CDR3 coding sequence is TGTGCCAGCAGTCTCGGACGGGAAAAGACCCAGTACTTC.

The chain uses TRBV7-8 and TRBJ2-7; D tentatively reads TRBD1 or TRBD2 (6 bases each). The CDR3 runs to 15 residues. Deletions cut 2 bases from V and 2 bases from J, with 13 bases between. CDR1 is SGHVS and CDR2 is FQNEAQ in the germline V gene. The CDR3 protein is CASSLLSGAAYEQYF. The CDR3 region has the DNA TGTGCCAGCAGCTTATTGTCGGGGGCAGCCTACGAGCAGTACTTC. The full variable domain, completed using reference TRBV7-8 and TRBJ2-7, is GAGVSQSPRYKVAKRGQDVALRCDPISGHVSLFWYQQALGQGPEFLTYFQNEAQLDKSGLPSDRFFAERPEGSVSTLKIQRTQQEDSAVYLCASSLLSGAAYEQYFGPGTRLTVT.

This clonotype was observed at least ten times. J is TRBJ2-2 and V is TRBV7-9; 8 bases fit TRBD1. Per the germline V gene, CDR1 is SEHNR and CDR2 is FQNEAQ (reference sequence). There are 16 residues in the CDR3. Unmatched junction bases numbered 9, after V lost 6 bases and J lost 3 bases. CDR3 sequence (DNA): TGTGCCAGCAGTTCGACAGGGGCGGTGGACACCGGGGAGCTGTTTTTT. Translation: CASSSTGAVDTGELFF.

This clonotype was counted between two and nine times. The J gene is TRBJ1-1, the V gene TRBV3-1; D call uncertain. In germline, CDR1 is LGHDT, CDR2 YNNKEL (reference sequence). This CDR3 has 14 amino acids. V was trimmed by 4 bases and J by 6 bases, leaving 15 bases between them. The DNA for the CDR3 is TGTGCCAGCAGCCGTGACAAGCGGCAGTCTGAAGCTTTCTTT. It yields the protein CASSRDKRQSEAFF.

V usage is TRBV6-1 and J usage is TRBJ2-6, with a weak D call TRBD2 (7 bases). Germline V gene data show CDR1 as MNHNS and CDR2 as SASEGT. CDR3 size: 16 residues. V was cut by 8 bases and J by 4 bases, with 18 bases left in between. CDR3 sequence reads: CASSPMGGTGANVLTF. CDR3 sequence (DNA): TGTGCCAGCTCCCCCATGGGGGGGACAGGGGCCAACGTCCTGACTTTC.

Remarks on this clonotype: Given a much more abundant clone one base away, this may be a read error. DNA for the CDR3: TGCGGCGTTCCAGGGAATATAGAGACCCAGTACTTC. Its protein is CGVPGNIETQYF. The chain has TRBV29-1 and TRBJ2-5; D might be TRBD1 (5 bases). CDR3 length: 12 amino acids. Germline assignment: CDR1 SQVTM and CDR2 ANQGSEA.

There are many counts of this clonotype. This chain uses TRBV9 with TRBJ1-1; weak D call: TRBD1 (5 bases). Germline V lookup: CDR1 SGDLS, CDR2 YYNGEE. V lost 0 bases to trimming and J lost 11 bases, with 17 bases between them. CDR3 length: 14 residues. The CDR3 bases are TGTGCCAGCAGCGTAGTCGTGGGGCTTGGCGACGCTTTCTTT. It translates to CASSVVVGLGDAFF.

This chain connects TRBV10-2 to TRBJ2-7; a possible D gene is TRBD2 (6 bases). The CDR3 has 14 amino acids. Germline V gene sequence: CDR1 WSHSY, CDR2 SAAADI. V was shortened by 6 bases and J by 2 bases, with 14 bases between the two germline ends. This chain's CDR3 is CASSVGLTAYEQYF. The DNA for the CDR3 is TGCGCCAGCAGCGTAGGACTAACCGCCTACGAGCAGTACTTC.

The chain is built from TRBV6-5 and TRBJ2-7; 9 nucleotides align to TRBD1. The V segment lost 2 bases and the J segment 3 bases; nucleotides outside the gene matches: 5. Germline-derived CDR1 and CDR2 are MNHEY and SVGAGI. The CDR3 contains 15 residues. The CDR3 reads CASSYPQGQGYEQYF. As DNA, the CDR3 is TGTGCCAGCAGTTACCCCCAGGGACAGGGCTACGAGCAGTACTTC.

At least ten counts were recorded for this clonotype. This sequence joins TRBV4-2 and TRBJ2-7, with no clear D. CDR3 length: 14 amino acids. The V and J ends lost 1 base and 0 bases respectively, with 7 bases between them. The germline V gene has CDR1 LGHNA and CDR2 YNFKEQ. The CDR3 loop is CASSQGALSYEQYF. The CDR3 DNA follows: TGTGCCAGCAGCCAAGGGGCACTCTCCTACGAGCAGTACTTC.

This clonotype showed up many times. The chain is built from TRBV20-1 and TRBJ2-7, with D possibly called TRBD1 or TRBD2 (5 bases each). V lost 6 bases and J 5 bases, leaving 17 bases between the germline ends. Germline values: CDR1 DFQATT, CDR2 SNEGSKA (reference sequence). The CDR3 is 13 amino acids. The chain's CDR3 is CSAGRDAHDEQYF. As DNA, the CDR3 is TGCAGTGCCGGCCGGGACGCACACGACGAGCAGTACTTC.

At least ten counts were recorded for this clonotype. V is TRBV11-3 and J is TRBJ1-1; D perhaps matches TRBD1 (5 bases). The CDR3 length is 13 residues. V was clipped by 3 bases and J by 4 bases, with 9 bases between them. Per germline, CDR1 SGHNT and CDR2 YENEEA. The CDR3 DNA reads as TGTGCCAGCAGCTTTTCAGGGAGCACTGAAGCTTTCTTT. It yields the protein CASSFSGSTEAFF.

This clonotype occurred once. V is TRBV7-2 and J is TRBJ1-5; D gene uncertain. Trimming took off 3 bases at V and 11 bases at J, with 23 bases between the two ends. From germline, CDR1 is SGHTA and CDR2 FQGNSA. The CDR3 spans 16 residues. The CDR3 nucleotides are TGTGCCAGCAGCTTGGCGGCCCCGGTGAGACAAGAGACCCAGCATTTT. Residues: CASSLAAPVRQETQHF.

This clonotype was seen repeatedly, ten times or more. J is TRBJ2-5 and V is TRBV19; D is undetermined. Per the germline V gene, CDR1 is LNHDA and CDR2 is SQIVND (reference sequence). CDR3 size: 15 residues. Trimming removed 1 base from V and 2 bases from J, with 11 bases in between. This CDR3 is CASSIGGTRQETQYF. CDR3 DNA sequence: TGTGCCAGTAGTATAGGGGGAACCCGACAAGAGACCCAGTACTTC.

This clonotype was seen ten or more times. V is TRBV7-8 and J is TRBJ1-2, with D unclear. From germline, CDR1 is SGHVS and CDR2 FQNEAQ. CDR3 length: 15 residues. The V end was cut by 5 bases, the J end by 3 bases, with 16 bases between. The CDR3 DNA is TGTGCCAGCAGCGCCCACCCCTCGTTTTACTATGGCTACACCTTC. This translates into CASSAHPSFYYGYTF.

This clonotype was counted many times. The chain employs TRBV19 and TRBJ2-6; 7 bases are shared with TRBD1. CDR3 length: 15 residues. V lost 8 bases and J lost 2; bases outside the gene matches: 6. Germline loops: CDR1 LNHDA, CDR2 SQIVND (reference sequence). The CDR3 DNA is TGTGCCAGTGGCGACAGGGCGGCTGGGGCCAACGTCCTGACTTTC. This codes for CASGDRAAGANVLTF.

This clonotype has at least ten counts. The V and J genes are TRBV5-4 and TRBJ1-2, with 8 bases lining up with TRBD1. CDR3 length: 15 residues. The germline V gene has CDR1 SGHNT and CDR2 YYREEE (reference sequence). Losses at the gene ends were 4 bases for V and 8 bases for J; bases not matched to a gene: 13. The CDR3 here is CASSNNYGTGGGYTF. The CDR3 DNA reads TGTGCCAGCAGCAACAACTACGGGACAGGTGGCGGCTACACCTTC.

This clonotype was seen at least ten times. This chain joins TRBV13 and TRBJ1-6; 9 bases fit TRBD1. The germline gives CDR1 PRHDT, CDR2 FYEKMQ (reference sequence). V dropped 3 bases and J dropped 6; count of bases not matched to a gene: 3. The CDR3 is 15 amino acids. CDR3 in amino acids: CASSLGQGSNSPLHF. CDR3 bases: TGTGCCAGCAGCTTGGGACAGGGAAGTAATTCACCCCTCCACTTT.

J is TRBJ1-5 and V is TRBV7-2; D gene ambiguous. The CDR3 runs to 15 residues. V was trimmed by 3 bases and J by 0 bases, leaving 9 bases between them. The germline V gene encodes CDR1 SGHTA and CDR2 FQGNSA. CDR3 region: CASSLAGYSNQPQHF. In nucleotides, the CDR3 is TGTGCCAGCAGCTTGGCAGGATATAGCAATCAGCCCCAGCATTTT.

J is TRBJ2-2 and V is TRBV5-4; D not certain. Trimming took 2 bases from V and 4 from J, leaving 9 bases between them. Germline V gene sequence: CDR1 SGHNT, CDR2 YYREEE (reference sequence). The CDR3 is 14 residues long. The CDR3 loop reads CASSLGPFTGELFF. CDR3 DNA: TGTGCCAGCAGCTTAGGACCATTCACCGGGGAGCTGTTTTTT. The full variable domain, in which reference TRBV5-4 and TRBJ2-2 provide the parts outside the CDR3, is ETGVTQSPTHLIKTRGQQVTLRCSSQSGHNTVSWYQQALGQGPQFIFQYYREEENGRGNFPPRFSGLQFPNYSSELNVNALELDDSALYLCASSLGPFTGELFFGEGSRLTVL.